This T cell receptor (beta chain) was sequenced during a study of post-analysis software for immune sequencing data. Overall study findings and caveats: The study found TRBV5-6, TRBV5-1 and TRBV20-1 among several TRBV segments more frequent in patients than controls.

The V segment lost 0 bases and the J segment 8 bases; nucleotides outside the gene matches: 4. The CDR3 is made up of 16 amino acids. Looked up from germline, CDR1 is LGHNA and CDR2 is YNFKEQ. This clonotype showed up just a few times. Its antigen is currently unknown. Prepared TCR beta cDNA libraries contained unique molecular identifiers. TCRdb re-called the PCR reads with MiXCR, one entry per CDR3 protein. Of about 620,000 distinct CDR3 sequences in the sample, 44% were seen once. The sample taken for sequencing was blood. The sequence derives from a girl aged 10-17 years with multiple sclerosis. The J gene is TRBJ1-4, the V gene TRBV4-2; 12 nucleotides line up with TRBD1. CDR3 region: CASSQDPGTGGEKLFF. DNA for the CDR3: TGTGCCAGCAGCCAAGATCCCGGGACAGGGGGCGAAAAACTGTTTTTT.